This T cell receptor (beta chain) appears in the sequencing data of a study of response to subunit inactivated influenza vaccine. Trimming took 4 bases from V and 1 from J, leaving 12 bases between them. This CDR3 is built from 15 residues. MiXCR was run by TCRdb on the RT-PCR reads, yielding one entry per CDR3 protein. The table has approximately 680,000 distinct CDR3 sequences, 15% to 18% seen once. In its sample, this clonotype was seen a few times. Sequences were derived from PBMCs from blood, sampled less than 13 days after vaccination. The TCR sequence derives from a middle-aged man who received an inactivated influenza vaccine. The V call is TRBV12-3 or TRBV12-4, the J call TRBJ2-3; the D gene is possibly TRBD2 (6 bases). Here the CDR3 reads CASSSLAVRTDTQYF. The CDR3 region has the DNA TGTGCCAGCAGTTCATTAGCGGTGCGCACAGATACGCAGTATTTT.